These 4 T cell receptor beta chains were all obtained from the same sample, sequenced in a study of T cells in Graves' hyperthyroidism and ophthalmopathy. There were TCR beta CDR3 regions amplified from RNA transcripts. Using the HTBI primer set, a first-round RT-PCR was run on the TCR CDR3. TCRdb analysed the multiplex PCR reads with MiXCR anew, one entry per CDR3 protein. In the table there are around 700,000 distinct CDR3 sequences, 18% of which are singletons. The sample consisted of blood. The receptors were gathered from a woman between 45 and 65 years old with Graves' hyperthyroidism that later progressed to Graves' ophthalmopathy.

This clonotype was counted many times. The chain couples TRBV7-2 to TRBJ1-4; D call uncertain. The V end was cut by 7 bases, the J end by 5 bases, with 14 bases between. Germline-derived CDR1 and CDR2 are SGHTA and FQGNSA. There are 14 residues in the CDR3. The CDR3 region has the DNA TGTGCCAGCACGATGACCAGAGGGAATGAAAAACTGTTTTTT. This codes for CASTMTRGNEKLFF.

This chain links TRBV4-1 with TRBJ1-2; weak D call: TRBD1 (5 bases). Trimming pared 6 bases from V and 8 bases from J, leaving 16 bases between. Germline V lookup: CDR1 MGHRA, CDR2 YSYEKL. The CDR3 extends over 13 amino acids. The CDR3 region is CASSSIGGSGYTF. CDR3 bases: TGCGCCAGCAGTTCCATCGGGGGGTCCGGCTACACCTTC.

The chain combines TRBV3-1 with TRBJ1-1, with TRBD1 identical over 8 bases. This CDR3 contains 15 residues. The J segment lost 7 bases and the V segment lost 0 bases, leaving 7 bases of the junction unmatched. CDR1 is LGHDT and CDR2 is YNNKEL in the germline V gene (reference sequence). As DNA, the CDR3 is TGTGCCAGCAGCCAAGAGGGGACAGGCTCGCGTGAAGCTTTCTTT. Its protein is CASSQEGTGSREAFF. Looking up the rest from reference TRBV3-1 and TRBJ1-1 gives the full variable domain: DTAVSQTPKYLVTQMGNDKSIKCEQNLGHDTMYWYKQDSKKFLKIMFSYNNKELIINETVPNRFSPKSPDKAHLNLHINSLELGDSAVYFCASSQEGTGSREAFFGQGTRLTVV.

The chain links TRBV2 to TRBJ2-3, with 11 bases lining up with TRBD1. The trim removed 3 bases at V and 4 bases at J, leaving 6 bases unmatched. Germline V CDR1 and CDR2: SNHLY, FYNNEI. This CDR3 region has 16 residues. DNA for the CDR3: TGTGCCAGCAGTGATGGGACAGGGGGTGACGCAGATACGCAGTATTTT. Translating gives CASSDGTGGDADTQYF.